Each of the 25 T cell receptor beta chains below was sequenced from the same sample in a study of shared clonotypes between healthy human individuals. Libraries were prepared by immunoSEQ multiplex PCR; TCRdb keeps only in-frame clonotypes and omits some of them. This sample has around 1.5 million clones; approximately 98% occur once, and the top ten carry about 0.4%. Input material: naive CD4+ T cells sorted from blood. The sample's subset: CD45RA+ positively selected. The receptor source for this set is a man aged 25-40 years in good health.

The CDR3: CASSLSRNGYTF. The DNA of the CDR3 is TGTGCCAGCAGTTTAAGCAGGAATGGCTACACCTTC. The V call is TRBV28, the J call TRBJ1-2; no clear D. Trimming took 2 bases from V and 6 from J, leaving 7 bases between them. CDR1 MDHEN and CDR2 SYDVKM come from the germline V gene. The CDR3 is made up of 12 amino acids.

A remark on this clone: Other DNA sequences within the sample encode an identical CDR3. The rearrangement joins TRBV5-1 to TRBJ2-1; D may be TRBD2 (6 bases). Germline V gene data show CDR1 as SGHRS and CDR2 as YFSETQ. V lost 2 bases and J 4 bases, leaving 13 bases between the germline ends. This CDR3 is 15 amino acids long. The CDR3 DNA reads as TGCGCCAGCAGCTTAGGTAGCGGCTCTTACAATGAGCAGTTCTTC. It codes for CASSLGSGSYNEQFF.

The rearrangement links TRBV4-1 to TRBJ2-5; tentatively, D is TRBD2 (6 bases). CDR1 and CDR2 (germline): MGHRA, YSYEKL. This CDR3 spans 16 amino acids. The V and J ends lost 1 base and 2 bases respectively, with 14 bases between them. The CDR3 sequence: CASSQGGGRAQETQYF. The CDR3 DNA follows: TGCGCCAGCAGCCAAGGGGGAGGAAGGGCTCAAGAGACCCAGTACTTC.

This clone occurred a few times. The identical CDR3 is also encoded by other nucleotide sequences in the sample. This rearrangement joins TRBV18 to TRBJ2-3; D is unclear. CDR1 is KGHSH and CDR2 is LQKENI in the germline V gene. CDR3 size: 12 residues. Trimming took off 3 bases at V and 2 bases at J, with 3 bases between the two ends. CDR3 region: CASSPSTDTQYF. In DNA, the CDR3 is TGTGCCAGCTCACCTTCCACAGATACGCAGTATTTT.

CDR3 DNA: TGTGCCAGCAGGCCAACTAGCGGGACGACGAACTACGAGCAGTACTTC. Protein product: CASRPTSGTTNYEQYF. The chain is built from TRBV6-6 and TRBJ2-7; 10 bases are shared with TRBD2. CDR3 size: 16 residues. The J segment lost 3 bases and the V segment lost 6 bases, leaving 11 bases of the junction unmatched. CDR1 is MNHNY and CDR2 is SVGAGI in the germline V gene (reference sequence).

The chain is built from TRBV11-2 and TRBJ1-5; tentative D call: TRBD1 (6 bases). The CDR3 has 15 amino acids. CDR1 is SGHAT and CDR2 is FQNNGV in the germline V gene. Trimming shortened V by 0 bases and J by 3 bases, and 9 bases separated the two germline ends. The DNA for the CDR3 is TGTGCCAGCAGCTTAGAAGGACAGCACAATCAGCCCCAGCATTTT. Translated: CASSLEGQHNQPQHF. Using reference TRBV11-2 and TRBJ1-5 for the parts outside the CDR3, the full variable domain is EAGVAQSPRYKIIEKRQSVAFWCNPISGHATLYWYQQILGQGPKLLIQFQNNGVVDDSQLPKDRFSAERLKGVDSTLKIQPAKLEDSAVYLCASSLEGQHNQPQHFGDGTRLSIL.

CDR3 bases: TGTGCCAGCGGCTACGAGCAGTACTTC. Encoded protein: CASGYEQYF. V and J are TRBV6-5 and TRBJ2-7; no clear D. CDR3 length: 9 residues. Germline V lookup: CDR1 MNHEY, CDR2 SVGAGI. V dropped 8 bases and J dropped 3 bases, with 2 bases sitting between them.

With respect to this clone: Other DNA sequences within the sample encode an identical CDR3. The CDR3 here is CASSLGSARDYEQYF. CDR3 in DNA: TGCGCCAGCAGCTTGGGGAGCGCGAGAGACTACGAGCAGTACTTC. The chain is built from TRBV5-1 and TRBJ2-7, with unresolved D. V was shortened by 0 bases and J by 3 bases, with 13 bases between the two germline ends. Germline V gene lookup returns CDR1 SGHRS and CDR2 YFSETQ. The CDR3 loop spans 15 amino acids.

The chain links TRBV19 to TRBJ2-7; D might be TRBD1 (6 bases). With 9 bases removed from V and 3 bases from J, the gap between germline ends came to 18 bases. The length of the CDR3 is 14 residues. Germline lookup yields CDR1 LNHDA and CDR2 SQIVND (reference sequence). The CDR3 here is CASLPPGHDYEQYF. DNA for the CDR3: TGTGCCAGCCTTCCGCCGGGACACGACTACGAGCAGTACTTC.

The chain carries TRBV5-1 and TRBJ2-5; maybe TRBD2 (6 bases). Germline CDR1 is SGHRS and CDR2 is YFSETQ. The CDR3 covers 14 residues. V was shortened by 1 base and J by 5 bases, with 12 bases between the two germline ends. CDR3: CASSLNYGGETQYF. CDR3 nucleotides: TGCGCCAGCAGCTTGAATTATGGGGGGGAGACCCAGTACTTC.

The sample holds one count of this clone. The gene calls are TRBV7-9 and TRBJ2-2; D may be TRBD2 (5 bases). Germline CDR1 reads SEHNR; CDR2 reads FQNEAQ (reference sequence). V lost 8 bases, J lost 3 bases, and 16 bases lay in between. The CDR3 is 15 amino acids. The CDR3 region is CASGSGSMYTGELFF. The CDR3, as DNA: TGTGCCAGCGGCTCGGGGTCCATGTACACCGGGGAGCTGTTTTTT.

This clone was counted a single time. The CDR3 sequence: CAWSAEFLLELFF. In nucleotides, the CDR3 is TGTGCCTGGAGCGCCGAGTTCTTGTTGGAGCTGTTTTTT. This rearrangement joins TRBV30 to TRBJ2-2, with D uncertain. Germline V lookup: CDR1 GTSNPN, CDR2 SVGIG (reference sequence). CDR3 length equals 13 residues. V was trimmed by 3 bases and J by 10 bases, leaving 15 bases between them.

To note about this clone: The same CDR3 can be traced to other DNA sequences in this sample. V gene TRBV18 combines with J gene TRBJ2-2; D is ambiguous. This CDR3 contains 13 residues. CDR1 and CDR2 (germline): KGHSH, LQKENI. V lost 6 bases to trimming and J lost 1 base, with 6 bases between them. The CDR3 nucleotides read TGTGCCAGCTCCCTTAAGAACACCGGGGAGCTGTTTTTT. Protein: CASSLKNTGELFF.

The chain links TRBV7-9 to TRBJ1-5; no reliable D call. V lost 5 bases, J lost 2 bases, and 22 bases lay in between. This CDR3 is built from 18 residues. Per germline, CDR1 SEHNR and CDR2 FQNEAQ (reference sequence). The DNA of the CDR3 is TGTGCCAGCAGCAATTCACCCCCCACGATTTACGGCAATCAGCCCCAGCATTTT. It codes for CASSNSPPTIYGNQPQHF. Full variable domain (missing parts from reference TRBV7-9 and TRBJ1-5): DTGVSQNPRHKITKRGQNVTFRCDPISEHNRLYWYRQTLGQGPEFLTYFQNEAQLEKSRLLSDRFSAERPKGSFSTLEIQRTEQGDSAMYLCASSNSPPTIYGNQPQHFGDGTRLSIL.

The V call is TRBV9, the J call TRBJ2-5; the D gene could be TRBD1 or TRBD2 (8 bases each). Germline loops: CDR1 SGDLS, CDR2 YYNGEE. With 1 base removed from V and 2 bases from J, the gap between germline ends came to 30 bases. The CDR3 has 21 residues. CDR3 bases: TGTGCCAGCAGCGTAATGGACAGGGCTAGCGGGTCGGCCCCAGATCAAGAGACCCAGTACTTC. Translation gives CASSVMDRASGSAPDQETQYF.

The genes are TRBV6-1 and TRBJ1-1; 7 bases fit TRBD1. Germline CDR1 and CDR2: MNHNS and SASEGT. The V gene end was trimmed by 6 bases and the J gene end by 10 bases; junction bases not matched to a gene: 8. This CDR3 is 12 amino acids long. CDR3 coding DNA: TGTGCCAGCAGAGACCTACAGGGGAGAGCTTTCTTT. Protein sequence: CASRDLQGRAFF.

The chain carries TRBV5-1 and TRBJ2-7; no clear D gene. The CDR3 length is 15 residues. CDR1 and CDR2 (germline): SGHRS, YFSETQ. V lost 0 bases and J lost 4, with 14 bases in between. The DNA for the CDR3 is TGCGCCAGCAGCTTGGCCGCCAAGTCGGGTTACGAGCAGTACTTC. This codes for CASSLAAKSGYEQYF.

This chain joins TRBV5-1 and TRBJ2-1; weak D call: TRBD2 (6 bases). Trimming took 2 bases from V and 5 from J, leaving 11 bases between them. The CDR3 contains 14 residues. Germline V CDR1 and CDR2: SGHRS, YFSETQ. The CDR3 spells CASSLSAGHNEQFF. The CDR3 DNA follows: TGCGCCAGCAGCTTATCCGCGGGACACAATGAGCAGTTCTTC.

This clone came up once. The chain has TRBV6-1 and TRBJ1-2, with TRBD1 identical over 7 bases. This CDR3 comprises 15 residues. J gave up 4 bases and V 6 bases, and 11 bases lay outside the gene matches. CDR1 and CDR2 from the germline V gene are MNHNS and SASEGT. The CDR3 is CASRGSTGSTYGYTF. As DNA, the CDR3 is TGTGCCAGCAGGGGTTCGACAGGGAGTACCTATGGCTACACCTTC.

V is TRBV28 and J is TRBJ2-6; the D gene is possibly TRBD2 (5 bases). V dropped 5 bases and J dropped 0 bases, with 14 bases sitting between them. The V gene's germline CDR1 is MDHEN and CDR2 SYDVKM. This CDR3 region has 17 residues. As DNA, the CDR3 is TGTGCCAGCAGTCCGGGGTTGCCGGTCTCTGGGGCCAACGTCCTGACTTTC. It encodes CASSPGLPVSGANVLTF.

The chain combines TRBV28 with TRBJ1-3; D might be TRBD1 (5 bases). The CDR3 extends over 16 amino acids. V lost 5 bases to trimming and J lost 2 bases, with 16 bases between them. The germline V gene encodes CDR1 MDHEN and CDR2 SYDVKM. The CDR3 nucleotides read TGTGCCAGCAGTCATCCAAAGGGGATCGCTGGAAACACCATATATTTT. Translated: CASSHPKGIAGNTIYF.

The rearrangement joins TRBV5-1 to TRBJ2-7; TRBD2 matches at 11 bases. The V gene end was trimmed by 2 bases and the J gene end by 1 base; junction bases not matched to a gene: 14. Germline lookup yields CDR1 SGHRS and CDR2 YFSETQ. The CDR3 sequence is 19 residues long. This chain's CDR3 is CASSFGENYGTSGSYEQYF. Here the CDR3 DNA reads TGCGCCAGCAGCTTTGGTGAAAATTATGGGACTAGCGGTTCCTACGAGCAGTACTTC.

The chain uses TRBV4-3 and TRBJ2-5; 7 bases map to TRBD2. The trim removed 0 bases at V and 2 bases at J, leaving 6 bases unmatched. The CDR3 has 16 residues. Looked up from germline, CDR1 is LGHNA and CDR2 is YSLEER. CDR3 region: CASSQDPPSGQETQYF. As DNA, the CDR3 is TGCGCCAGCAGCCAAGATCCCCCTAGCGGACAAGAGACCCAGTACTTC.

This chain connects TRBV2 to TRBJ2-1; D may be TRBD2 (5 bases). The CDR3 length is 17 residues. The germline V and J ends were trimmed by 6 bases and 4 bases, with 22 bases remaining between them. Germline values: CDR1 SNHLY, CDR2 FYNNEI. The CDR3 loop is CASSYQPPGKAYNEQFF. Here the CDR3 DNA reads TGTGCCAGCAGCTACCAACCCCCCGGGAAAGCGTACAATGAGCAGTTCTTC.

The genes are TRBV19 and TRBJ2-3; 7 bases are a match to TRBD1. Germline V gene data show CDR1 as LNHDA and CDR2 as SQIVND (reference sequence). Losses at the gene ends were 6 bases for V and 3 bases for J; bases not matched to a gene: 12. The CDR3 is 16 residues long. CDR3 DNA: TGTGCCAGTAGCGGCTTGAAGGGGGCATGGACAGATACGCAGTATTTT. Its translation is CASSGLKGAWTDTQYF.